The source of this T cell receptor (beta chain) is a study of vaccination and CD4 T cells after COVID-19. Study summary: Overlapping SARS-CoV-2, HCoV-NL63, HCoV-OC43 and HCoV-229E spike peptides stimulated the cells.

Points on this clonotype: As yet, its antigen is unknown.

Cultured CD4+ T cell DNA underwent sequencing with the Oncomine TCR Beta short-read assay. TCRdb recomputed calls from the PCR reads with MiXCR, one row per CDR3 protein. The data hold about 27,000 distinct CDR3 sequences, with less than 80% observed a single time. Documented treatment: roughly 10-day PBMC culture with coronavirus spike peptide pools or control peptides (ViraFEST assay). General observations from the study: In convalescent patients, 304 of 307 vaccine-specific clones were mono-reactive for SARS-CoV-2 spike.

The receptor was isolated from a human donor who received a COVID-19 vaccine. The sample was CD4+ T cells from blood, cultured in vitro, taken after SARS-CoV-2 vaccination.

CDR3 residues: CASISGGTEAFF. The CDR3 region has the DNA TGTGCCAGCATTTCTGGGGGGACTGAAGCTTTCTTT. The gene calls are TRBV2 and TRBJ1-1; possible D gene TRBD1, 5 bases. V was clipped by 7 bases and J by 5 bases, with 11 bases between them. The CDR3 runs to 12 residues. Germline V gene data show CDR1 as SNHLY and CDR2 as FYNNEI.